This is a list of T cell receptor beta chains from one sample in a study of identical twins. TCRdb reprocessed the 5' RACE reads with MiXCR, giving one entry per CDR3 protein. The data hold 400,000 to 550,000 distinct CDR3 sequences, with approximately 24% observed a single time. A further study also used this sample, focusing on T cells expressing NK-cell markers.

Material for sequencing was CD4+ T cells sorted from blood. These receptors all stem from a woman under 30 in good health. Both conserved end residues are part of each CDR3. A D gene is named only where the DNA matches it firmly. Clone size is shown for a subset of rows, as once, few, many or a class of expanded clone.

V gene: TRBV20-1
J gene: TRBJ1-2
clone size: few
D gene: .
CDR3 protein: CSARWGGNGYTF
CDR3 DNA: TGCAGTGCCAGGTGGGGGGGAAATGGCTACACCTTC

V gene: TRBV12-3/TRBV12-4
J gene: TRBJ1-1
clone size: .
D gene: TRBD1
CDR3 protein: CASSFLGQGTEAFF
CDR3 DNA: TGTGCCAGCAGCTTCCTCGGACAGGGTACTGAAGCTTTCTTT

V gene: TRBV20-1
J gene: TRBJ2-7
clone size: few
D gene: .
CDR3 protein: CSARSSGPYEQYF
CDR3 DNA: TGCAGTGCTAGATCTTCGGGACCCTACGAGCAGTACTTC

V gene: TRBV10-3
J gene: TRBJ2-7
clone size: .
D gene: TRBD1
CDR3 protein: CAISEPQRDRASENEQYF
CDR3 DNA: TGTGCCATCAGTGAGCCGCAGCGGGACAGGGCTTCGGAGAACGAGCAGTACTTC

V gene: TRBV10-3
J gene: TRBJ1-1
clone size: .
D gene: .
CDR3 protein: CAISDSENTEAFF
CDR3 DNA: TGTGCCATCAGTGACTCTGAAAACACTGAAGCTTTCTTT

V gene: TRBV29-1
J gene: TRBJ2-1
clone size: few
D gene: .
CDR3 protein: CSVEWESSYNEQFF
CDR3 DNA: TGCAGCGTTGAATGGGAGAGCTCCTACAATGAGCAGTTCTTC

V gene: TRBV5-1
J gene: TRBJ2-5
clone size: .
D gene: TRBD2
CDR3 protein: CASSLVGSGGQETQYF
CDR3 DNA: TGCGCCAGCAGCTTGGTTGGTAGCGGGGGACAAGAGACCCAGTACTTC

V gene: TRBV2
J gene: TRBJ2-4
clone size: .
D gene: .
CDR3 protein: CASGERAPYF
CDR3 DNA: TGTGCCAGCGGGGAAAGGGCACCGTACTTC

V gene: TRBV5-4
J gene: TRBJ2-7
clone size: many
D gene: .
CDR3 protein: CASSSFTESSYEQYF
CDR3 DNA: TGTGCCAGCAGCTCCTTTACAGAAAGTTCCTACGAGCAGTACTTC

V gene: TRBV10-1
J gene: TRBJ2-1
clone size: few
D gene: .
CDR3 protein: CASSESGRSPSEQFF
CDR3 DNA: TGCGCCAGCAGTGAGTCAGGGAGAAGTCCAAGTGAGCAGTTCTTC

V gene: TRBV20-1
J gene: TRBJ2-2
clone size: .
D gene: TRBD1
CDR3 protein: CSASGTGSNTGELFF
CDR3 DNA: TGCAGTGCTAGTGGGACAGGGTCGAACACCGGGGAGCTGTTTTTT

V gene: TRBV20-1
J gene: TRBJ2-7
clone size: .
D gene: TRBD1
CDR3 protein: CSATKGTGPAYEQYF
CDR3 DNA: TGCAGTGCTACGAAGGGGACAGGGCCGGCCTACGAGCAGTACTTC

V gene: TRBV4-3
J gene: TRBJ2-3
clone size: .
D gene: .
CDR3 protein: CASSQDGVSWEGRNTQYF
CDR3 DNA: TGCGCCAGCAGCCAAGATGGTGTATCGTGGGAAGGAAGGAATACGCAGTATTTT